The next 16 T cell receptor beta chains were all read from a single sample in a study of OX40 agonist ivuxolimab in advanced cancers. Clones were read by immunoSEQ multiplex PCR, and TCRdb kept only the in-frame ones, dropping some. The sample shows roughly 64,000 clones, roughly 84% of them seen only once. Sequenced here: CD4+ or CD8+ T cells sorted from blood, sampled in a trial of the OX40 agonist ivuxolimab. All receptors derive from an adult with an advanced solid tumor such as melanoma, head and neck, liver or kidney cancer.

The gene calls are TRBV5-6 and TRBJ2-5; TRBD2 is a possible D gene (6 bases). V lost 0 bases to trimming and J lost 2 bases, with 11 bases between them. Germline V CDR1 and CDR2: SGHDT, YYEEEE. CDR3 length: 15 residues. CDR3 loop: CASSLVVAGQETQYF. CDR3 in DNA: TGTGCCAGCAGCTTGGTGGTTGCGGGACAAGAGACCCAGTACTTC.

This rearrangement joins TRBV2 to TRBJ2-5; D may match TRBD1 or TRBD2 (7 bases each). The CDR3 spans 13 residues. CDR1 and CDR2 from the germline V gene are SNHLY and FYNNEI. Deletions cut 6 bases from V and 7 bases from J, with 15 bases between. The CDR3 here is CASSQGEGSTQYF. CDR3 in DNA: TGTGCCAGCAGCCAGGGGGAGGGGTCGACCCAGTACTTC.

The chain recombines TRBV2 with TRBJ2-1; 8 bases line up with TRBD1. The V and J ends lost 8 bases and 6 bases, in that order; junction bases with no gene match: 15. Germline CDR1 is SNHLY and CDR2 is FYNNEI. The CDR3 spans 16 residues. CDR3 DNA sequence: TGTGCCAGCGACCTAATATGGACAGGGCGTCCCAATGAGCAGTTCTTC. Protein: CASDLIWTGRPNEQFF.

This sequence joins TRBV30 and TRBJ2-1; 10 nucleotides line up with TRBD2. Germline V CDR1 and CDR2: GTSNPN, SVGIG (reference sequence). V lost 0 bases to trimming and J lost 8 bases; unmatched junction nucleotides: 10. The CDR3 is 16 amino acids. CDR3 sequence reads: CAWSVRVAGGSDEQFF. Written as DNA, the CDR3 is TGTGCCTGGAGTGTACGAGTAGCGGGGGGTTCGGATGAGCAGTTCTTC. The full variable domain, its missing parts supplied by reference TRBV30 and TRBJ2-1, is SQTIHQWPATLVQPVGSPLSLECTVEGTSNPNLYWYRQAAGRGLQLLFYSVGIGQISSEVPQNLSASRPQDRQFILSSKKLLLSDSGFYLCAWSVRVAGGSDEQFFGPGTRLTVL.

This chain joins TRBV10-2 and TRBJ2-1, with 11 bases lining up with TRBD1. Looked up from germline, CDR1 is WSHSY and CDR2 is SAAADI. The CDR3 length is 16 residues. With V trimmed by 7 bases and J by 0 bases, 5 bases remained unmatched. CDR3 nucleotides: TGCGCCAGCACTGGACAGGGGGCGAGCTCCTACAATGAGCAGTTCTTC. Translation: CASTGQGASSYNEQFF.

In DNA form, the CDR3 reads TGTGCCAGCAGCCGACTAGCGGTTAACTCCTACGAGCAGTACTTC. Protein: CASSRLAVNSYEQYF. This rearrangement joins TRBV27 to TRBJ2-7, with 9 positions matching TRBD2. In germline, CDR1 is MNHEY, CDR2 SMNVEV (reference sequence). The CDR3 is 15 amino acids. With V trimmed by 6 bases and J by 0 bases, 6 bases remained unmatched.

The rearrangement joins TRBV14 to TRBJ1-2, with D perhaps TRBD1 (5 bases). V lost 1 base and J lost 6, with 12 bases in between. The CDR3 totals 14 residues. In germline, CDR1 is SGHDN, CDR2 FVKESK. The CDR3, as DNA: TGTGCCAGCAGCCAAGTGATGGGGGGAGATGGCTACACCTTC. Translation gives CASSQVMGGDGYTF.

This clone was detected once. The chain links TRBV21-1 to TRBJ1-5. TRBV21-1 is designated a pseudogene. This CDR3 region has 17 residues. CDR3 amino acids: CASSKVIWHGSNQPQHF. The CDR3 nucleotides are TGTGCCAGCAGCAAAGTCATTTGGCACGGTAGCAATCAGCCCCAGCATTTT.

The V and J genes are TRBV10-3 and TRBJ1-5; D gene ambiguous. V lost 6 bases to trimming and J lost 4 bases, with 10 bases between them. CDR1 and CDR2 (germline): ENHRY, SYGVKD. This CDR3 spans 13 amino acids. Written as DNA, the CDR3 is TGTGCCATCAGGGGCCTTCTGAATCAGCCCCAGCATTTT. Translated, it gives CAIRGLLNQPQHF.

This chain connects TRBV7-2 to TRBJ1-1; TRBD1 agrees at 10 bases. This CDR3 spans 14 amino acids. V dropped 4 bases and J dropped 5; count of bases not matched to a gene: 4. Germline values: CDR1 SGHTA, CDR2 FQGNSA. The CDR3 region is CASSSMGQGTEAFF. The CDR3 DNA reads as TGTGCCAGCAGCTCTATGGGACAGGGGACTGAAGCTTTCTTT.

The rearrangement links TRBV2 to TRBJ1-2; TRBD1 matches at 7 bases. Trimming at V came to 4 bases and at J to 8 bases, leaving 10 bases not matched to a gene. CDR1 and CDR2 from the germline V gene are SNHLY and FYNNEI. This CDR3 region has 14 residues. The CDR3 DNA sequence: TGTGCCAGCAGTGGAACGGGACAGACAGGAGGCTACACCTTC. It specifies CASSGTGQTGGYTF. The full variable domain, in which reference TRBV2 and TRBJ1-2 provide the parts outside the CDR3, is EPEVTQTPSHQVTQMGQEVILRCVPISNHLYFYWYRQILGQKVEFLVSFYNNEISEKSEIFDDQFSVERPDGSNFTLKIRSTKLEDSAMYFCASSGTGQTGGYTFGSGTRLTVV.

The chain is built from TRBV10-3 and TRBJ2-3; TRBD1 might be the D (5 bases). CDR1 and CDR2 from the germline V gene are ENHRY and SYGVKD. V was pared by 2 bases and J by 5 bases, with 11 bases between. The CDR3 contains 14 residues. CDR3 sequence (DNA): TGTGCCATCAGTGAGCGGCAGGGTGAAGATACGCAGTATTTT. Translation: CAISERQGEDTQYF.

This chain links TRBV5-6 with TRBJ1-2, with D possibly TRBD1 on 5 matching bases. The germline gives CDR1 SGHDT, CDR2 YYEEEE. The CDR3 contains 13 residues. Deletions cut 3 bases from V and 3 bases from J, with 9 bases between. Here the CDR3 DNA reads TGTGCCAGCAGCTGGGGGTCTGACTATGGCTACACCTTC. It translates to CASSWGSDYGYTF. Drawing the rest from reference TRBV5-6 and TRBJ1-2, the complete variable domain is DAGVTQSPTHLIKTRGQQVTLRCSPKSGHDTVSWYQQALGQGPQFIFQYYEEEERQRGNFPDRFSGHQFPNYSSELNVNALLLGDSALYLCASSWGSDYGYTFGSGTRLTVV.

The genes are TRBV19 and TRBJ2-2; 7 bases agree with TRBD1. Germline V gene data show CDR1 as LNHDA and CDR2 as SQIVND (reference sequence). The CDR3 spans 16 residues. V was pared by 4 bases and J by 0 bases, with 5 bases of the junction left unmatched. This chain's CDR3 is CASSTTGTANTGELFF. The DNA of the CDR3 is TGTGCCAGTAGTACGACCGGGACAGCGAACACCGGGGAGCTGTTTTTT.

The J gene is TRBJ2-3, the V gene TRBV9; a possible D gene is TRBD2 (6 bases). The CDR3 sequence is 15 residues long. Deletions cut 4 bases from V and 5 bases from J, with 17 bases between. Germline V gives CDR1 SGDLS, CDR2 YYNGEE. CDR3 bases: TGTGCCAGCAGCTCCCTCCTCGGGACTCGAGATACGCAGTATTTT. Translation gives CASSSLLGTRDTQYF. The full variable domain, in which reference TRBV9 and TRBJ2-3 provide the parts outside the CDR3, is DSGVTQTPKHLITATGQRVTLRCSPRSGDLSVYWYQQSLDQGLQFLIQYYNGEERAKGNILERFSAQQFPDLHSELNLSSLELGDSALYFCASSSLLGTRDTQYFGPGTRLTVL.

This clone was observed a single time. The J gene is TRBJ1-5, the V gene TRBV14; D gene unclear. V shed 4 bases and J shed 5 bases, with 12 bases lying between them. In germline, CDR1 is SGHDN, CDR2 FVKESK. The CDR3 totals 14 residues. The CDR3 sequence is CASSLPQTDQPQHF. The CDR3 DNA sequence: TGTGCCAGCAGCCTCCCCCAAACTGATCAGCCCCAGCATTTT. The whole variable domain, filled in from reference TRBV14 and TRBJ1-5, reads EAGVTQFPSHSVIEKGQTVTLRCDPISGHDNLYWYRRVMGKEIKFLLHFVKESKQDESGMPNNRFLAERTGGTYSTLKVQPAELEDSGVYFCASSLPQTDQPQHFGDGTRLSIL.